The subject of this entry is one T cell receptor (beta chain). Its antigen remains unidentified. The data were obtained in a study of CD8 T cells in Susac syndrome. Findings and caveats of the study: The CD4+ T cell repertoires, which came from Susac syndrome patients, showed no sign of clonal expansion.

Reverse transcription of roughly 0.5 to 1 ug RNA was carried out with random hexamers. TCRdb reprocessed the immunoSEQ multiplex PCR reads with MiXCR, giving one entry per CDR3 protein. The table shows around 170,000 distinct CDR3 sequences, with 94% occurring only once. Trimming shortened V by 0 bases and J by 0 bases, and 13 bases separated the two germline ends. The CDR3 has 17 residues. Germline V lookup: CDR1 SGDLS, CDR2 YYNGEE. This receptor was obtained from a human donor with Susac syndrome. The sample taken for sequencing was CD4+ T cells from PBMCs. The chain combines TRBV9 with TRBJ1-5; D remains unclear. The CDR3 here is CASSVATWAVSNQPQHF. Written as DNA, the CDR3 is TGTGCCAGCAGCGTAGCTACCTGGGCAGTTAGCAATCAGCCCCAGCATTTT.